This paragraph covers one T cell receptor beta chain sequence. The data stem from a study of OX40 agonist ivuxolimab in advanced cancers. V shed 6 bases and J shed 3 bases, with 20 bases lying between them. Germline assignment: CDR1 SNHLY and CDR2 FYNNEI. The CDR3 is 16 amino acids. Measured with immunoSEQ multiplex PCR; TCRdb has only the in-frame clones, and not every one. Of more than 50,000 clones in the sample, roughly 84% were seen once. This chain connects TRBV2 to TRBJ1-1; D not certain. The material sequenced was CD4+ or CD8+ T cells sorted from blood, taken in a trial of the OX40 agonist ivuxolimab. This TCR came from an adult with an advanced solid tumor such as melanoma, head and neck, liver or kidney cancer. CDR3 amino acids: CASRKVVEAKDTEAFF. The CDR3 DNA sequence: TGTGCCAGCAGAAAGGTGGTGGAGGCCAAAGACACTGAAGCTTTCTTT.